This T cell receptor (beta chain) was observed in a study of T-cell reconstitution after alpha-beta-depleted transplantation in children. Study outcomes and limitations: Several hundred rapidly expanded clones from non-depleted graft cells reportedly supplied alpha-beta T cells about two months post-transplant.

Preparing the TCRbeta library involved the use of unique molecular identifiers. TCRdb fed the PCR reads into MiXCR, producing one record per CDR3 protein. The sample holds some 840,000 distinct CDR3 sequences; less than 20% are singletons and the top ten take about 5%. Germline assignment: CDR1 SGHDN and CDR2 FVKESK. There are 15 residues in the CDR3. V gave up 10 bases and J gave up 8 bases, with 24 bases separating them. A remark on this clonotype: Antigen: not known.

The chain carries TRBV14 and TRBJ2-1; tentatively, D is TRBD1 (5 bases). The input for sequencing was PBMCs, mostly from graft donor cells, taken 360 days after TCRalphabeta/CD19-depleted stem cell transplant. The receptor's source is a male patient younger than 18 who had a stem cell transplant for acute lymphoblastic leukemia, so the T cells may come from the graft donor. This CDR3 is CATSDPSAGLHEQFF. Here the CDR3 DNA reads TGTGCCACCTCCGACCCCTCCGCAGGGCTTCATGAGCAGTTCTTC.